The 14 T cell receptor beta chains presented below share a single source sample, sequenced in a study of T cell clonality in common variable immunodeficiency. Measured with immunoSEQ multiplex PCR; TCRdb has only the in-frame clones, and not every one. This sample shows tens of thousands of clones and no singletons; approximately 4% rests with the ten largest. The sample was peripheral blood mononuclear cells. These receptors originate from a person between 18 and 70 years old in good health.

There are many counts of this clone. The CDR3 DNA, read in part, is TGTGCCAGCAGCTTACCGGACAGGGCCACCTACGAG. It encodes CASSLPDRATYE. In full, the CDR3 is CASSLPDRATYEQYF. This chain connects TRBV7-9 to TRBJ2-7; 8 bases align to TRBD1. The read gets to within 3 residues of the CDR3 end, and the germline J gene fills in the rest. V shed 2 bases and J 2 bases; nucleotides not matched to a gene: 5. Germline CDR1 is SEHNR and CDR2 is FQNEAQ (reference sequence). CDR3 size: 15 residues. Combining the CDR3 with reference TRBV7-9 and TRBJ2-7 gives the whole variable domain DTGVSQNPRHKITKRGQNVTFRCDPISEHNRLYWYRQTLGQGPEFLTYFQNEAQLEKSRLLSDRFSAERPKGSFSTLEIQRTEQGDSAMYLCASSLPDRATYEQYFGPGTRLTVT.

This clone has only a few counts. Coverage ceases 3 residues before the CDR3 finishes, and the germline J gene fills in the end. This chain connects TRBV11-2 to TRBJ1-1, with 8 bases aligning to TRBD1. The CDR3 runs 15 residues. The germline gives CDR1 SGHAT, CDR2 FQNNGV. The ends lost 2 bases at V and 2 bases at J; junction bases unmatched: 4. The sequenced CDR3 bases are TGTGCCAGCAGCTTACAGGGGGCTGGTAACACTGAA. This encodes CASSLQGAGNTE. The full CDR3 sequence reads CASSLQGAGNTEAFF.

This clone was counted many times. The read stops 3 residues short of the end of the CDR3; the missing end is completed from the germline J gene. The chain joins TRBV29-1 to TRBJ2-1; 7 nucleotides match TRBD1. Germline trimming cut 6 bases from V and 0 bases from J; bases unmatched to any gene: 5. This CDR3 has 14 amino acids. Germline-derived CDR1 and CDR2 are SQVTM and ANQGSEA. Incomplete CDR3 DNA: TGCAGCGTAACAGGGGAGAGCTCCTACAATGAG. Its translation: CSVTGESSYNE. The full CDR3 is CSVTGESSYNEQFF.

This clone appeared many times. The read ends 3 residues shy of where the CDR3 ends; the end is completed using the germline J gene. The chain employs TRBV19 and TRBJ1-2, with 9 bases that match TRBD1. The J segment lost 4 bases and the V segment lost 4 bases, leaving 7 bases of the junction unmatched. The CDR3 runs 15 residues. CDR1 LNHDA and CDR2 SQIVND come from the germline V gene (reference sequence). The CDR3 bases that were read are TGTGCCAGTAGTAGGGACAGGGACCGGGTCTATGGC. It yields the protein CASSRDRDRVYG. The whole CDR3 region reads CASSRDRDRVYGYTF.

Remarks on this clone: Coverage ceases 3 residues before the CDR3 finishes, and the germline J gene fills in the end. V gene TRBV29-1 combines with J gene TRBJ1-2; 8 nucleotides agree with TRBD1. The V gene end was trimmed by 3 bases and the J gene end by 5 bases; junction bases not matched to a gene: 2. This CDR3 spans 12 amino acids. Germline CDR1 reads SQVTM; CDR2 reads ANQGSEA. CDR3 region: CSVDWTGYGYTF. The DNA read from the CDR3 is TGCAGCGTTGACTGGACAGGGTATGGC.

The CDR3 DNA, read in part, is TGTGCCAGCTCGCCTAACGAGGGGATCTCTGGAAACACC. The encoded protein is CASSPNEGISGNT. In full, the CDR3 reads CASSPNEGISGNTIYF. The chain has TRBV18 and TRBJ1-3, with D possibly TRBD1 on 5 matching bases. With the read ending 3 residues before the CDR3 end, the germline J gene is used to fill in that end. Trimming stripped 6 bases from V and 0 bases from J, with 15 bases between. The CDR3 extends over 16 amino acids. Germline V gene data show CDR1 as KGHSH and CDR2 as LQKENI.

This clone came up many times. Read coverage stops 3 residues before the CDR3 terminus; the germline J gene supplies the remainder. V usage is TRBV10-2 and J usage is TRBJ2-1, with 7 bases lining up with TRBD2. This CDR3 spans 17 amino acids. Germline loops: CDR1 WSHSY, CDR2 SAAADI. V lost 0 bases and J lost 0; bases outside the gene matches: 5. CDR3 bases read: TGCGCCAGCAGTGAGTCGGGGGGGGAAGACTCCTACAATGAG. As protein: CASSESGGEDSYNE. In full, the CDR3 is CASSESGGEDSYNEQFF.

This clone has at least ten counts. From the germline J gene comes the end of the CDR3, since the read stops 3 residues before it. The chain links TRBV20-1 to TRBJ1-5, with D perhaps matching TRBD1 (6 bases). Germline V gene sequence: CDR1 DFQATT, CDR2 SNEGSKA (reference sequence). V was pared by 3 bases and J by 0 bases, with 15 bases between. This CDR3 is built from 16 residues. The sequenced part of the CDR3 DNA is TGCAGTGCTAGGAGGGGGGGACGGCATAGCAATCAGCCC. It is translated as CSARRGGRHSNQP. The entire CDR3 is CSARRGGRHSNQPQHF.

This clone came up many times. The missing CDR3 end, 3 residues past where the read stops, is filled in from the germline J gene. This chain joins TRBV29-1 and TRBJ2-2; TRBD2 aligns across 14 bases. Germline trimming cut 8 bases from V and 7 bases from J; bases unmatched to any gene: 6. The CDR3 runs 14 residues. Germline-derived CDR1 and CDR2 are SQVTM and ANQGSEA. The CDR3 spells CSFGLAGGIGELFF. The CDR3 bases that were read are TGCAGCTTTGGACTAGCGGGAGGTATCGGGGAG.

This clone was seen ten or more times. The CDR3 end falls 3 residues outside the read, so it is completed with the germline J gene. The chain has TRBV5-1 and TRBJ2-1; D is unresolved. The CDR3 runs 15 residues. V lost 0 bases and J lost 0, with 7 bases in between. Germline CDR1 SGHRS, CDR2 YFSETQ. CDR3 bases read: TGCGCCAGCAGCTTGGAGCTTAGCTCCTACAATGAG. This sequence encodes CASSLELSSYNE. From start to end, the CDR3 is CASSLELSSYNEQFF.

This clone was seen ten or more times. Read data end 3 residues before the CDR3 end; the end is taken from the germline J gene. The chain links TRBV6-2 or TRBV6-3 to TRBJ2-7; D is perhaps TRBD1 (7 bases). Germline-derived CDR1 and CDR2 are MNHEY and SVGEGT. The CDR3 length is 12 residues. Trimming shortened V by 6 bases and J by 6 bases, and 12 bases separated the two germline ends. Incomplete CDR3 DNA: TGTGCCAGCAGCAGGGGGGAGTTCGAG. This codes for CASSRGEFE. The complete CDR3 protein is CASSRGEFEQYF.

There are a few counts of this clone. The read falls 3 residues short of the CDR3 end, and the missing part is taken from the germline J gene. The sample has other DNA sequences that encode this CDR3 too. The chain combines TRBV7-9 with TRBJ1-3; tentatively, D is TRBD1 (5 bases). The CDR3 sequence is 14 residues long. Germline-derived CDR1 and CDR2 are SEHNR and FQNEAQ (reference sequence). CDR3 loop: CASSLGTSGSTIYF. CDR3 DNA (partial): TGTGCCAGCAGCTTGGGGACTTCTGGAAGCACG.

This clone was counted many times. The DNA ends 3 residues before the CDR3 does, and the rest of the CDR3 is filled in from the germline J gene. The V and J genes are TRBV29-1 and TRBJ2-1; 7 bases are a match to TRBD2. Losses at the gene ends were 1 base for V and 3 bases for J; bases not matched to a gene: 9. Per germline, CDR1 SQVTM and CDR2 ANQGSEA. The CDR3 covers 16 residues. The sequenced CDR3 bases are TGCAGCGTTGAAGCGGCCAGCGGGACCCACTACAATGAG. Amino acids: CSVEAASGTHYNE. The whole CDR3 sequence is CSVEAASGTHYNEQFF.

Note on this clone: An end of the junction does not agree with germline; a read error may underlie this. Sequencing ends 3 residues short of the CDR3 end; the germline J gene provides the rest. This sequence joins TRBV7-7 and TRBJ1-2; TRBD1 agrees at 9 bases. Germline V gene data show CDR1 as SSHAT and CDR2 as FNYEAQ (reference sequence). CDR3 size: 14 residues. The covered CDR3 bases are TGTGCTAGCAGCTTCGGACAGGGGACAGATACC. Translation: CASSFGQGTDT. The whole CDR3 protein is CASSFGQGTDTYTF.